This T cell receptor (beta chain) came from a study of shared clonotypes between healthy human individuals. Germline CDR1 is MNHNY and CDR2 is SVGAGI (reference sequence). This CDR3 contains 13 residues. Trimming took off 2 bases at V and 9 bases at J, with 14 bases between the two ends. Libraries were prepared by immunoSEQ multiplex PCR; TCRdb keeps only in-frame clonotypes and omits some of them. There are 1.6 million or so clones in the sample; 98% occur only once, and approximately 0.4% lies in the top ten. V is TRBV6-6 and J is TRBJ2-7; D may correspond to TRBD1 or TRBD2 (5 bases each). The receptor was derived from a man aged 25-40 years in good health. Sequencing input: naive CD4+ T cells sorted from blood. As for subset: CD45RA+ positively selected. The CDR3 spells CASSYGTFNGQYF. The CDR3 region has the DNA TGTGCCAGCAGTTACGGGACGTTTAATGGGCAGTACTTC.